The rows below give T cell receptor beta chains drawn from one sample of a study of blood T cell repertoires in COVID-19. The protocol was immunoSEQ multiplex PCR, while the TCRdb copy is restricted to in-frame clones and leaves out a portion. Of 30,000 to 45,000 clones detected, approximately 89% appear once; the ten largest clones hold approximately 2.1%. Material: peripheral blood. The receptors originated from a man between 45 and 60 years old with active COVID-19. Both conserved end residues are part of each CDR3. Fields, in order: D gene, V gene, J gene, clone size, CDR3 protein, CDR3 DNA. A D gene is named only where the DNA matches it firmly. Size is omitted from some rows. Given values are once, few, many or a class for expanded clones.

>.|TRBV4-2|TRBJ1-1|.
CASSFEGVTEAFF
TGTGCCAGCAGCTTCGAGGGAGTCACTGAAGCTTTCTTT
>TRBD2|TRBV4-3|TRBJ2-2|.
CASSQELAGSTGELFF
TGCGCCAGCAGCCAAGAACTAGCGGGGTCCACCGGGGAGCTGTTTTTT
>.|TRBV6-5|TRBJ1-3|.
CASSSRPGNTIYF
TGTGCCAGCAGTTCGAGGCCTGGAAACACCATATATTTT
>.|TRBV10-2|TRBJ1-2|once
CASSELISGGDYGYTF
TGCGCCAGCAGTGAGCTGATTAGCGGGGGAGACTATGGCTACACCTTC
>.|TRBV9|TRBJ1-1|.
CASSVGGGAGNTEAFF
TGTGCCAGCAGCGTAGGAGGAGGGGCAGGGAACACTGAAGCTTTCTTT
>TRBD2|TRBV7-3|TRBJ2-7|.
CASSSGGRGYEQYF
TGTGCCAGCAGCTCGGGAGGACGTGGGTACGAGCAGTACTTC
>TRBD1|TRBV25-1|TRBJ1-2|once
CASSDPYRGLYGYTF
TGTGCCAGCAGTGACCCATACAGGGGGCTCTATGGCTACACCTTC
>TRBD1|TRBV5-5|TRBJ1-2|.
CASSWTGVKGYTF
TGTGCCAGCAGTTGGACAGGGGTAAAAGGCTACACCTTC
>.|TRBV19|TRBJ1-1|.
CASSHRESTEAFF
TGTGCCAGTAGTCACAGGGAGTCGACTGAAGCTTTCTTT
>.|TRBV7-2|TRBJ2-3|.
CASSLDSSTDTQYF
TGTGCCAGCAGCTTAGATTCTAGCACAGATACGCAGTATTTT
>.|TRBV7-9|TRBJ2-2|.
CASSSDRTNTGELFF
TGTGCCAGCAGCTCGGACAGAACGAACACCGGGGAGCTGTTTTTT
>TRBD1|TRBV9|TRBJ1-2|.
CASSVETGGGYTF
TGTGCCAGCAGCGTAGAGACAGGGGGTGGCTACACCTTC
>.|TRBV19|TRBJ1-5|.
CASSIATYSNQPQHF
TGTGCCAGTAGTATAGCTACGTACAGCAATCAGCCCCAGCATTTT
>.|TRBV5-1|TRBJ2-3|.
CASSVSGGITDTQYF
TGCGCCAGCAGCGTATCAGGGGGGATCACAGATACGCAGTATTTT
>.|TRBV7-2|TRBJ1-2|.
CASSLVGREDGYTF
TGTGCCAGCAGCTTAGTTGGCAGGGAGGATGGCTACACCTTC
>TRBD1|TRBV2|TRBJ1-5|few
CASRTSDREGSNQPQHF
TGTGCCAGCAGGACATCGGACAGGGAGGGGAGCAATCAGCCCCAGCATTTT
>.|TRBV5-4|TRBJ1-2|.
CASSPDGNYGYTF
TGTGCCAGCAGCCCTGACGGGAACTATGGCTACACCTTC
>TRBD2|TRBV3-1/TRBV3-2|TRBJ2-1|.
CASSLGTSVLNEQFF
TGTGCCAGCAGCTTGGGGACTAGCGTTTTGAATGAGCAGTTCTTC
>TRBD2|TRBV3-1/TRBV3-2|TRBJ2-1|.
CASSLGLAGDLANEQFF
TGTGCCAGCAGCCTAGGACTAGCGGGAGACCTTGCGAATGAGCAGTTCTTC
>TRBD2|TRBV7-2|TRBJ2-1|.
CASSQTSGTYNEQFF
TGTGCCAGCAGCCAAACTAGCGGCACCTACAATGAGCAGTTCTTC
>.|TRBV4-2|TRBJ1-2|.
CASSQGQGGGYTF
TGTGCCAGCAGCCAAGGTCAGGGAGGTGGCTACACCTTC
>TRBD2|TRBV5-1|TRBJ2-3|.
CASSRTLAGADTQYF
TGCGCCAGCAGCCGAACCCTAGCGGGAGCAGATACGCAGTATTTT
>TRBD2|TRBV6-1|TRBJ2-3|.
CASSDQGLAADTQYF
TGTGCCAGCAGTGACCAGGGACTAGCTGCAGATACGCAGTATTTT
>.|TRBV7-3|TRBJ1-2|once
CASSLTGLTAGYTF
TGTGCCAGCAGCTTAACTGGGCTTACAGCTGGCTACACCTTC
>TRBD1|TRBV7-9|TRBJ1-2|few
CASSLALGTGSGYTF
TGTGCCAGCAGCTTAGCGCTGGGGACAGGGTCCGGCTACACCTTC
>.|TRBV6-5|TRBJ1-1|.
CASSYSGVDTEAFF
TGTGCCAGCAGTTACTCAGGGGTTGATACTGAAGCTTTCTTT
>.|TRBV2|TRBJ2-5|.
CATSPGGARETQYF
TGTGCCACCTCCCCGGGGGGCGCGAGAGAGACCCAGTACTTC
>TRBD2|TRBV5-5|TRBJ2-5|.
CASSGLAGLYQETQYF
TGTGCCAGCAGCGGCTTAGCGGGCCTGTACCAAGAGACCCAGTACTTC
>.|TRBV18|TRBJ2-5|.
CASSGGYQETQYF
TGTGCCAGCTCCGGGGGTTACCAAGAGACCCAGTACTTC
>TRBD2|TRBV19|TRBJ2-1|.
CASSTAILAGKYNEQFF
TGTGCCAGTAGTACTGCCATTCTAGCGGGTAAATACAATGAGCAGTTCTTC
>.|TRBV12-3/TRBV12-4|TRBJ2-1|.
CASSFGGPNEQFF
TGTGCCAGCAGTTTCGGAGGGCCCAATGAGCAGTTCTTC
>.|TRBV6-5|TRBJ2-1|.
CASSPGYSYNEQFF
TGTGCCAGCAGTCCAGGGTATTCCTACAATGAGCAGTTCTTC
>TRBD1|TRBV6-5|TRBJ1-3|.
CASRPDRVSGNTIYF
TGTGCCAGCAGGCCAGACAGGGTCTCTGGAAACACCATATATTTT
>TRBD1|TRBV7-6|TRBJ2-5|.
CASSLAAQGAGETQYF
TGTGCCAGCAGCTTAGCGGCGCAGGGGGCCGGGGAGACCCAGTACTTC
>.|TRBV27|TRBJ2-3|.
CASRTTGTDTQYF
TGTGCCAGCAGAACTACTGGCACAGATACGCAGTATTTT
>TRBD2|TRBV5-1|TRBJ2-1|.
CASSLAGGLADNEQFF
TGCGCCAGCAGCTTGGCCGGGGGACTAGCGGACAATGAGCAGTTCTTC
>TRBD1|TRBV30|TRBJ1-4|.
CAWGLGQLNEKLFF
TGTGCCTGGGGATTGGGACAGCTTAATGAAAAACTGTTTTTT
>.|TRBV30|TRBJ1-5|.
CAWSAPRTASNQPQHF
TGTGCCTGGAGTGCCCCTCGGACAGCCAGCAATCAGCCCCAGCATTTT
>TRBD2|TRBV6-6|TRBJ2-7|.
CASTHGGGTYEQYF
TGTGCCAGCACGCACGGGGGGGGCACCTACGAGCAGTACTTC
>.|TRBV6-5|TRBJ1-1|.
CASSYPTQGKTEAFF
TGTGCCAGCAGTTACCCTACACAGGGCAAAACTGAAGCTTTCTTT
>TRBD1|TRBV4-3|TRBJ1-2|.
CASSQDQGDGYTF
TGCGCCAGCAGCCAAGATCAGGGGGATGGCTACACCTTC
>.|TRBV5-1|TRBJ2-5|.
CASSLGGVQETQYF
TGCGCCAGCAGCTTGGGCGGGGTCCAAGAGACCCAGTACTTC
>TRBD2|TRBV29-1|TRBJ2-3|.
CSVGGGTDTQYF
TGCAGCGTTGGGGGAGGGACAGATACGCAGTATTTT
>.|TRBV3-1/TRBV3-2|TRBJ2-7|.
CASSQRTTFRSYEQYF
TGTGCCAGCAGCCAAAGAACTACGTTCCGTTCCTACGAGCAGTACTTC
>.|TRBV5-4|TRBJ2-5|.
CASSLDSQETQYF
TGTGCCAGCAGCTTGGACAGTCAAGAGACCCAGTACTTC
>.|TRBV5-1|TRBJ1-1|.
CASSFFDSGHTEAFF
TGCGCCAGCAGCTTCTTTGATTCAGGCCACACTGAAGCTTTCTTT
>.|TRBV5-6|TRBJ1-3|.
CASSLSGNRNTIYF
TGTGCCAGCAGCTTATCCGGGAACAGAAACACCATATATTTT
>.|TRBV19|TRBJ2-7|.
CASSIQGLTYEQYF
TGTGCCAGTAGTATACAGGGCCTAACCTACGAGCAGTACTTC
>TRBD1|TRBV3-1/TRBV3-2|TRBJ1-1|.
CASSQVNRGTEAFF
TGTGCCAGCAGCCAAGTTAACAGGGGCACTGAAGCTTTCTTT
>TRBD1|TRBV5-1|TRBJ1-1|once
CASSLTGGGNTEAFF
TGCGCCAGCAGCCTGACAGGGGGCGGGAACACTGAAGCTTTCTTT
>.|TRBV7-8|TRBJ2-7|.
CASSLVYTHASYEQYF
TGTGCCAGCAGCTTAGTCTATACCCACGCCTCCTACGAGCAGTACTTC
>.|TRBV5-1|TRBJ2-3|.
CASGQEADTQYF
TGCGCCAGCGGCCAGGAGGCAGATACGCAGTATTTT
>.|TRBV5-1|TRBJ2-2|.
CASSLTGSSGELFF
TGCGCCAGCAGCTTAACAGGGTCATCCGGGGAGCTGTTTTTT
>.|TRBV2|TRBJ2-5|.
CASSAPVGGWETQYF
TGTGCCAGCAGCGCCCCTGTTGGAGGTTGGGAGACCCAGTACTTC
>TRBD1|TRBV27|TRBJ1-1|.
CASSLGGHRGHTEAFF
TGTGCCAGCAGTTTAGGCGGTCACAGGGGGCACACTGAAGCTTTCTTT
>.|TRBV10-3|TRBJ1-6|.
CAISESAGNSPLHF
TGTGCCATCAGTGAGTCGGCAGGGAATTCACCCCTCCACTTT
>TRBD2|TRBV11-1|TRBJ2-1|few
CASSPTYSGEQFF
TGTGCCAGCAGCCCCACTTATAGCGGGGAGCAGTTCTTC